This passage covers 20 T cell receptor beta chains from one sample sequenced in a study of radiation and T cells in renal cell carcinoma. Specified time point: baseline pretreatment blood. The treatment was: 15 Gy SBRT to primary tumor, nephrectomy 4 weeks later. The table came from immunoSEQ multiplex PCR; TCRdb's copy has only in-frame clones and leaves some out. The data show approximately 45,000 clones, roughly 80% seen once. Sequencing used blood, obtained from a patient whose treatment included radiotherapy and nephrectomy. The receptors shown here come from a woman in her seventies with renal cell carcinoma.

V is TRBV5-1 and J is TRBJ2-3; D is possibly TRBD1 (6 bases). V was cut by 0 bases and J by 4 bases, with 12 bases left in between. CDR1 and CDR2 (germline): SGHRS, YFSETQ. This CDR3 is built from 15 residues. As DNA, the CDR3 is TGCGCCAGCAGCTTGGTAGGCAGGGGACCAGATACGCAGTATTTT. Amino acid sequence: CASSLVGRGPDTQYF.

This rearrangement joins TRBV7-3 to TRBJ2-3; the D is unclear. V shed 5 bases and J shed 9 bases, with 15 bases lying between them. The CDR3 consists of 13 residues. Germline V lookup: CDR1 SGHTA, CDR2 FQGTGA. The CDR3 loop reads CASSPSLWATQYF. CDR3 DNA sequence: TGTGCCAGCAGCCCCTCCCTGTGGGCAACGCAGTATTTT.

This rearrangement joins TRBV6-5 to TRBJ2-7, with 11 bases fitting TRBD2. The CDR3 spans 14 residues. V lost 6 bases, J lost 2 bases, and 3 bases stayed unmatched. Germline V gene data show CDR1 as MNHEY and CDR2 as SVGAGI. The CDR3 sequence: CASRPGLAAYEQYF. As DNA, the CDR3 is TGTGCCAGCAGACCGGGACTAGCGGCCTACGAGCAGTACTTC.

CDR3 coding DNA: TGTGCCTGGACCAGGGGCACCAATTACCAGCCCCAGTACTTC. Amino acids: CAWTRGTNYQPQYF. The rearrangement uses TRBV30 and TRBJ2-5; tentative D call: TRBD1 (6 bases). This CDR3 contains 14 residues. Looked up from germline, CDR1 is GTSNPN and CDR2 is SVGIG (reference sequence). V lost 4 bases and J 9 bases, leaving 21 bases between the germline ends.

V usage is TRBV29-1 and J usage is TRBJ2-3, with 13 bases identical to TRBD2. The CDR3 extends over 19 amino acids. Trimming removed 2 bases from V and 6 bases from J; junction bases left unmatched: 17. CDR1 and CDR2 (germline): SQVTM, ANQGSEA. For the CDR3, the DNA is TGCAGCGTTGAATTGTTCCGGACTAGCGGGGGCACGCGGAGGGATACGCAGTATTTT. This gives the protein CSVELFRTSGGTRRDTQYF.

This clone has only one observation. Additional DNA sequences in this sample encode the identical CDR3. V is TRBV9 and J is TRBJ1-3; D is uncertain. V was trimmed by 2 bases and J by 0 bases, leaving 6 bases between them. The CDR3 spans 14 residues. Germline CDR1 SGDLS, CDR2 YYNGEE. The CDR3 region is CASSVGSSGNTIYF. The CDR3 DNA reads TGTGCCAGCAGCGTTGGGAGCTCTGGAAACACCATATATTTT.

The CDR3 DNA follows: TGTGCCAGCAGTGACGGGACTAGCGGGGGGATCTGGGAGCAGTTCTTC. This encodes CASSDGTSGGIWEQFF. The gene calls are TRBV6-1 and TRBJ2-1, with TRBD2 matching over 15 bases. Germline V CDR1 and CDR2: MNHNS, SASEGT. J lost 10 bases, V lost 3 bases, and 7 bases had no gene match. The CDR3 spans 16 residues.

This clone was detected a few times. The genes are TRBV7-8 and TRBJ1-5; D uncertain. Germline CDR1 and CDR2: SGHVS and FQNEAQ. The ends were cut back, 5 bases at V and 4 bases at J, with 12 bases in the middle. The CDR3 is 14 residues long. The CDR3: CASSRLGLNQPQHF. The CDR3 coding sequence is TGTGCCAGCAGCCGCCTAGGGCTTAATCAGCCCCAGCATTTT.

The rearrangement links TRBV18 to TRBJ2-7; 7 bases agree with TRBD2. This CDR3 region has 16 residues. The V gene's germline CDR1 is KGHSH and CDR2 LQKENI. V trimming: 4 bases; J trimming: 2 bases; junction bases outside the gene matches: 11. The CDR3 reads CASSLRRASGTYEQYF. The CDR3 DNA follows: TGTGCCAGCTCACTGAGGAGAGCTAGCGGAACCTACGAGCAGTACTTC.

The rearrangement uses TRBV9 and TRBJ1-2, with 9 nucleotides matching TRBD1. CDR1 and CDR2 from the germline V gene are SGDLS and YYNGEE. The CDR3 length is 13 residues. Losses at the gene ends were 2 bases for V and 8 bases for J; bases not matched to a gene: 4. The CDR3 sequence: CASSVGTGSGYTF. CDR3 in DNA: TGTGCCAGCAGCGTCGGGACAGGGAGCGGCTACACCTTC.

V is TRBV30 and J is TRBJ1-1; D is uncertain. Germline-derived CDR1 and CDR2 are GTSNPN and SVGIG (reference sequence). Deletions cut 8 bases from V and 5 bases from J, with 9 bases between. There are 10 residues in the CDR3. CDR3 loop: CAQSRTEAFF. DNA of the CDR3: TGTGCCCAGAGTCGGACTGAAGCTTTCTTT.

The rearrangement uses TRBV5-1 and TRBJ2-7, with 7 bases fitting TRBD2. The CDR3 totals 14 residues. Germline CDR1 and CDR2: SGHRS and YFSETQ. Trimming removed 4 bases from V and 2 bases from J; junction bases left unmatched: 6. CDR3 coding DNA: TGCGCCAGCAGCCAGGCCGGGACTACCTACGAGCAGTACTTC. Its translation is CASSQAGTTYEQYF.

This rearrangement joins TRBV30 to TRBJ2-2, with 8 bases identical to TRBD2. V dropped 3 bases and J dropped 5; count of bases not matched to a gene: 8. This CDR3 region has 15 residues. Germline loops: CDR1 GTSNPN, CDR2 SVGIG (reference sequence). In nucleotides, the CDR3 is TGTGCCTGGAGAGGGGCGGGAGGCTCTACCGGGGAGCTGTTTTTT. Translation gives CAWRGAGGSTGELFF.

V is TRBV11-2 and J is TRBJ2-2; maybe TRBD1 (6 bases). V lost 2 bases to trimming and J lost 5 bases, with 12 bases between them. This CDR3 has 15 residues. Germline V gene lookup returns CDR1 SGHAT and CDR2 FQNNGV. DNA for the CDR3: TGTGCCAGCAGCTTAAACATACAGGGTACCGGGGAGCTGTTTTTT. The encoded protein is CASSLNIQGTGELFF.

This clone showed up just once. J is TRBJ2-1 and V is TRBV5-1, with 10 bases matching TRBD2. Germline V CDR1 and CDR2: SGHRS, YFSETQ. CDR3 length equals 16 residues. Losses at the gene ends were 2 bases for V and 6 bases for J; bases not matched to a gene: 8. CDR3 coding DNA: TGCGCCAGCAGCTTAACCGGGACTAGCGCGGGCAATGAGCAGTTCTTC. It translates to CASSLTGTSAGNEQFF.

The chain links TRBV5-5 to TRBJ2-2; either TRBD1 or TRBD2 may fit D (5 bases each). Germline V gene lookup returns CDR1 SGHKS and CDR2 YYEKEE (reference sequence). V shed 0 bases and J shed 5 bases, with 17 bases lying between them. This CDR3 comprises 17 residues. CDR3: CASSLAPVLGDTGELFF. CDR3 DNA sequence: TGTGCCAGCAGCTTGGCCCCGGTGTTGGGGGATACCGGGGAGCTGTTTTTT.

The V and J genes are TRBV7-9 and TRBJ1-5; D gene uncertain. Trimming pared 5 bases from V and 2 bases from J, leaving 13 bases between. From germline, CDR1 is SEHNR and CDR2 FQNEAQ (reference sequence). This CDR3 comprises 15 residues. The DNA for the CDR3 is TGTGCCAGCAGCGTTGGTTCAACGGGCAATCAGCCCCAGCATTTT. This translates into CASSVGSTGNQPQHF.

V gene TRBV6-5 combines with J gene TRBJ2-7; no definite D call. The length of the CDR3 is 14 residues. Trimming removed 4 bases at V and 6 bases at J, with 16 bases between. Per the germline V gene, CDR1 is MNHEY and CDR2 is SVGAGI. CDR3 coding DNA: TGTGCCAGCAGTTTAGGAGTTCAGGATGGCGAGCAGTACTTC. Translating it yields CASSLGVQDGEQYF.

This chain uses TRBV28 with TRBJ1-2, with 7 bases fitting TRBD1. The trim removed 6 bases at V and 7 bases at J, leaving 11 bases unmatched. This CDR3 comprises 14 residues. The germline V gene encodes CDR1 MDHEN and CDR2 SYDVKM. The DNA of the CDR3 is TGTGCCAGCAGCGAGGACAGGTCGGTGGGTGGCTACACCTTC. Amino acid sequence: CASSEDRSVGGYTF.

J is TRBJ2-1 and V is TRBV9; TRBD2 aligns across 7 bases. This CDR3 spans 17 amino acids. The germline gives CDR1 SGDLS, CDR2 YYNGEE. Trimming at V came to 0 bases and at J to 2 bases, leaving 8 bases not matched to a gene. The CDR3 DNA sequence: TGTGCCAGCAGCGTAGGGGTGGGGCGGGAGCCCTACAATGAGCAGTTCTTC. It yields the protein CASSVGVGREPYNEQFF.